The next 20 T cell receptor beta chains were all read from a single sample in a study of blood T cell repertoires in COVID-19. Produced via immunoSEQ multiplex PCR; TCRdb's table is partial and in-frame only. Of roughly 79,000 clones listed, over 80% are singletons. Sequenced material: peripheral blood. All receptors derive from a woman aged 45 to 65 with acute or convalescent COVID-19.

This clone has just one count. The gene calls are TRBV5-5 and TRBJ2-7; 7 bases are a match to TRBD1. V was clipped by 4 bases and J by 6 bases; unmatched bases: 10. Germline values: CDR1 SGHKS, CDR2 YYEKEE (reference sequence). This CDR3 contains 14 residues. CDR3 residues: CASSTGVGSAEQYF. In DNA, the CDR3 is TGTGCCAGCAGCACAGGGGTGGGTTCGGCCGAGCAGTACTTC.

The genes are TRBV14 and TRBJ2-6; D is possibly TRBD2 (7 bases). From germline, CDR1 is SGHDN and CDR2 FVKESK. The CDR3 has 18 residues. With 3 bases removed from V and 2 bases from J, the gap between germline ends came to 17 bases. The CDR3 here is CASSQLRGGSTGANVLTF. The CDR3 DNA reads as TGTGCCAGCAGCCAGCTCAGGGGAGGGTCGACTGGGGCCAACGTCCTGACTTTC.

The rearrangement links TRBV12-3 or TRBV12-4 to TRBJ2-7; 10 nucleotides match TRBD2. CDR3 length: 13 amino acids. V was clipped by 6 bases and J by 2 bases; unmatched bases: 1. The DNA of the CDR3 is TGTGCCAGCAGACTAGCGGGACCCTACGAGCAGTACTTC. Translating gives CASRLAGPYEQYF.

This sequence joins TRBV7-3 and TRBJ2-5; D possibly corresponds to TRBD2 (7 bases). The germline V and J ends were trimmed by 3 bases and 5 bases, with 16 bases remaining between them. The germline CDR1 and CDR2 sequences are SGHTA and FQGTGA. The CDR3 runs 15 residues. This chain's CDR3 is CASSLSPRGGETQYF. CDR3 bases: TGTGCCAGCAGCTTGTCCCCAAGGGGGGGGGAGACCCAGTACTTC.

The genes are TRBV19 and TRBJ1-5; 8 bases match TRBD1. Germline V gives CDR1 LNHDA, CDR2 SQIVND (reference sequence). This CDR3 region has 15 residues. The trim removed 2 bases at V and 7 bases at J, leaving 7 bases unmatched. CDR3 amino acids: CASSINQGASQPQHF. CDR3 nucleotides: TGTGCCAGTAGTATAAACCAGGGGGCGAGCCAGCCCCAGCATTTT.

This clone was seen only once. The genes are TRBV11-2 and TRBJ2-1, with 8 bases lining up with TRBD2. The CDR3 covers 13 residues. Germline values: CDR1 SGHAT, CDR2 FQNNGV. V lost 4 bases, J lost 6 bases, and 2 bases stayed unmatched. The CDR3 is CASSSGLANEQFF. The CDR3 DNA is TGTGCCAGCAGCTCCGGACTAGCCAATGAGCAGTTCTTC.

The chain combines TRBV9 with TRBJ1-1; no clear D gene. The V end lost 4 bases, the J end lost 1 base, and 8 bases lay between the germline ends. Germline loops: CDR1 SGDLS, CDR2 YYNGEE. The CDR3 is made up of 13 amino acids. CDR3 sequence: CASSPRQNTEAFF. CDR3 bases: TGTGCCAGCAGCCCACGACAGAACACTGAAGCTTTCTTT. The entire variable domain, with the rest obtained from reference TRBV9 and TRBJ1-1, is as follows: DSGVTQTPKHLITATGQRVTLRCSPRSGDLSVYWYQQSLDQGLQFLIQYYNGEERAKGNILERFSAQQFPDLHSELNLSSLELGDSALYFCASSPRQNTEAFFGQGTRLTVV.

The CDR3 nucleotides read TGTGCCAGCAGTTTAAGGAGTGGCATATCCACAGATACGCAGTATTTT. Translating gives CASSLRSGISTDTQYF. The V and J genes are TRBV27 and TRBJ2-3, with no clear D. CDR1 is MNHEY and CDR2 is SMNVEV in the germline V gene (reference sequence). The CDR3 is made up of 16 amino acids. The germline V and J ends were trimmed by 2 bases and 2 bases, with 14 bases remaining between them.

V and J are TRBV5-1 and TRBJ2-5, with TRBD2 as a possible D gene (6 bases). This CDR3 comprises 13 residues. V was clipped by 4 bases and J by 4 bases, with 11 bases between them. Germline V gives CDR1 SGHRS, CDR2 YFSETQ. The CDR3 sequence: CASSPAGPETQYF. The CDR3 DNA is TGCGCCAGCAGCCCGGCGGGGCCAGAGACCCAGTACTTC. Complete variable domain (other parts from reference TRBV5-1 and TRBJ2-5): KAGVTQTPRYLIKTRGQQVTLSCSPISGHRSVSWYQQTPGQGLQFLFEYFSETQRNKGNFPGRFSGRQFSNSRSEMNVSTLELGDSALYLCASSPAGPETQYFGPGTRLLVL.

The chain employs TRBV28 and TRBJ1-5; D is unresolved. V was pared by 7 bases and J by 7 bases, with 17 bases between. This CDR3 has 14 amino acids. Germline CDR1 reads MDHEN; CDR2 reads SYDVKM. CDR3 bases: TGTGCCAGCACTTCGGGGTCTCCGCAGCAGCCCCAGCATTTT. This gives the protein CASTSGSPQQPQHF.

The chain combines TRBV9 with TRBJ2-2; TRBD1 agrees at 7 bases. The CDR3 totals 16 residues. Trimming cost V 0 bases and J 4 bases; bases outside gene matches: 6. Per the germline V gene, CDR1 is SGDLS and CDR2 is YYNGEE. Here the CDR3 reads CASSVGLGGITGELFF. Written as DNA, the CDR3 is TGTGCCAGCAGCGTAGGGCTAGGGGGCATCACCGGGGAGCTGTTTTTT.

This chain connects TRBV5-8 to TRBJ2-3; perhaps TRBD1 as D (5 bases). Per germline, CDR1 SGHTS and CDR2 YDEGEE. V was trimmed by 4 bases and J by 0 bases, leaving 18 bases between them. The CDR3 contains 17 residues. CDR3 residues: CASSLRAGPPSTDTQYF. The CDR3 coding sequence is TGTGCCAGCAGCCTCCGGGCAGGGCCTCCTAGCACAGATACGCAGTATTTT. Combining the CDR3 with reference TRBV5-8 and TRBJ2-3 gives the whole variable domain EAGVTQSPTHLIKTRGQQATLRCSPISGHTSVYWYQQALGLGLQFLLWYDEGEERNRGNFPPRFSGRQFPNYSSELNVNALELEDSALYLCASSLRAGPPSTDTQYFGPGTRLTVL.

The rearrangement joins TRBV27 to TRBJ2-5; TRBD2 is a possible D gene (6 bases). Germline CDR1 MNHEY, CDR2 SMNVEV (reference sequence). V lost 8 bases and J lost 9, with 19 bases in between. The CDR3 consists of 13 residues. CDR3 DNA: TGTGCCAGCGGGACTGGGGGGTTGGTGGCCCAGTACTTC. Amino acids: CASGTGGLVAQYF.

The V gene is TRBV30, the J gene TRBJ2-7; D possibly corresponds to TRBD1 (5 bases). The germline V and J ends were trimmed by 6 bases and 0 bases, with 15 bases remaining between them. The germline gives CDR1 GTSNPN, CDR2 SVGIG (reference sequence). This CDR3 spans 14 amino acids. Here the CDR3 DNA reads TGTGCCTGCTCGCAGGCAGGGAACTCCTACGAGCAGTACTTC. It codes for CACSQAGNSYEQYF.

J is TRBJ1-5 and V is TRBV2; 8 bases are shared with TRBD1. The V gene end was trimmed by 3 bases and the J gene end by 7 bases; junction bases not matched to a gene: 8. CDR3 length: 15 residues. Germline V lookup: CDR1 SNHLY, CDR2 FYNNEI. CDR3 coding DNA: TGTGCCAGCAGTGACAACAGGGGGATGGTCCAGCCCCAGCATTTT. Translation gives CASSDNRGMVQPQHF.

The chain uses TRBV4-2 and TRBJ1-3; D perhaps matches TRBD1 (6 bases). CDR3 size: 16 residues. V was shortened by 0 bases and J by 11 bases, with 20 bases between the two germline ends. Germline V gene sequence: CDR1 LGHNA, CDR2 YNFKEQ. The CDR3, as DNA: TGTGCCAGCAGCCAAGACGGGTCCCGGGACAAGGAGGCCATATATTTT. Translated: CASSQDGSRDKEAIYF.

The rearrangement joins TRBV7-8 to TRBJ1-2; 7 bases are shared with TRBD1. The CDR3 runs 15 residues. Germline-derived CDR1 and CDR2 are SGHVS and FQNEAQ. Trimming at V came to 0 bases and at J to 8 bases, leaving 9 bases not matched to a gene. CDR3 bases: TGTGCCAGCAGCTTAGCCCCGGACAGGACGAAAGGCTACACCTTC. Translation gives CASSLAPDRTKGYTF.

The rearrangement links TRBV28 to TRBJ1-5; weak D call: TRBD1 (5 bases). The CDR3 extends over 14 amino acids. Trimming took off 7 bases at V and 6 bases at J, with 16 bases between the two ends. Germline-derived CDR1 and CDR2 are MDHEN and SYDVKM. As DNA, the CDR3 is TGTGCCAGCACCCCCGGGGGTTTGGTTCAGCCCCAGCATTTT. Amino acids: CASTPGGLVQPQHF.

This CDR3 reads CASSPRSGSYNEQFF. The CDR3 DNA reads TGTGCCAGCAGCCCGCGGAGTGGATCCTACAATGAGCAGTTCTTC. The chain couples TRBV7-8 to TRBJ2-1; the D is unclear. The V gene's germline CDR1 is SGHVS and CDR2 FQNEAQ. The CDR3 length is 15 residues. Trimming stripped 5 bases from V and 1 base from J, with 12 bases between.

The chain couples TRBV5-6 to TRBJ1-6; D might be TRBD1 (6 bases). Germline-derived CDR1 and CDR2 are SGHDT and YYEEEE. CDR3 length equals 14 residues. V was cut by 4 bases and J by 7 bases, with 12 bases left in between. For the CDR3, the DNA is TGTGCCAGCAGCCTAGGGACACCAAATTCACCCCTCCACTTT. Encoded protein: CASSLGTPNSPLHF.